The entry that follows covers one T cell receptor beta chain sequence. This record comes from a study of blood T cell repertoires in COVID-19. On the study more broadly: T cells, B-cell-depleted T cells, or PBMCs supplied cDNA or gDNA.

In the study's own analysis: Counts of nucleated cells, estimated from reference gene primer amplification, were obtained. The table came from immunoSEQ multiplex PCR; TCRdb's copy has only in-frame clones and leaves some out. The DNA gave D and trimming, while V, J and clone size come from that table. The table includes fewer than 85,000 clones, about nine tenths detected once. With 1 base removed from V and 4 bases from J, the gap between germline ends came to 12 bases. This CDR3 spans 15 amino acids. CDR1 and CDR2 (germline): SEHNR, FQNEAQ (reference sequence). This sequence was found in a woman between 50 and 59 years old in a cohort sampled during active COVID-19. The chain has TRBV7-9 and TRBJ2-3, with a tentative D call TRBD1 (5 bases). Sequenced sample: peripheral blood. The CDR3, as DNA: TGTGCCAGCAGCTTAGGGGGCAGGGTGGCAGATACGCAGTATTTT. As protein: CASSLGGRVADTQYF.